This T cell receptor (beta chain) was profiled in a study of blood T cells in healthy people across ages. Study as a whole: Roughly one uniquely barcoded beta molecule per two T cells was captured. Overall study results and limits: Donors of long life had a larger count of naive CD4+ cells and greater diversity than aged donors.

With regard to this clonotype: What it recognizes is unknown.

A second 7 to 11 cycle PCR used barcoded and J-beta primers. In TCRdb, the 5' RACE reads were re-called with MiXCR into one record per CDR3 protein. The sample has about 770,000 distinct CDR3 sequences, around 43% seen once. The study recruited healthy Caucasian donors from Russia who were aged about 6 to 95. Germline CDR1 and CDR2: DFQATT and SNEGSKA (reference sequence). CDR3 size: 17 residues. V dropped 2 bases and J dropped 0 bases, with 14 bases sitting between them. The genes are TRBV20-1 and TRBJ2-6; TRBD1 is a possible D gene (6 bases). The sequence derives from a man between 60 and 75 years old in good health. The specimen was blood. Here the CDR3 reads CSARWAQGNSGANVLTF. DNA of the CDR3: TGCAGTGCTAGATGGGCACAGGGCAACTCTGGGGCCAACGTCCTGACTTTC.